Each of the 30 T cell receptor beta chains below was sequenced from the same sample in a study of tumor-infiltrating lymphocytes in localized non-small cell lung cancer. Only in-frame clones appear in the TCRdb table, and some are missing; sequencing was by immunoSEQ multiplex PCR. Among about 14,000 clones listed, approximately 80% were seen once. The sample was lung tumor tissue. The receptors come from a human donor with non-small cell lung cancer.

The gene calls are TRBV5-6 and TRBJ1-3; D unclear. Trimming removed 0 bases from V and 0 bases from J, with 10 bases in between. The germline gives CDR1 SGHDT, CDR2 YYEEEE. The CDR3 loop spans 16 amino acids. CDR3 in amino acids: CASSLEVLGSGNTIYF. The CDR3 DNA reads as TGTGCCAGCAGCTTGGAAGTCCTCGGCTCTGGAAACACCATATATTTT.

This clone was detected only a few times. For the CDR3, the DNA is TGTGCCAGCTCACCACCGTCCAAGACAGATACGCAGTATTTT. Translated: CASSPPSKTDTQYF. The rearrangement joins TRBV18 to TRBJ2-3; D unresolved. Trimming removed 0 bases from V and 3 bases from J, with 7 bases in between. This CDR3 has 14 residues. Germline V CDR1 and CDR2: KGHSH, LQKENI.

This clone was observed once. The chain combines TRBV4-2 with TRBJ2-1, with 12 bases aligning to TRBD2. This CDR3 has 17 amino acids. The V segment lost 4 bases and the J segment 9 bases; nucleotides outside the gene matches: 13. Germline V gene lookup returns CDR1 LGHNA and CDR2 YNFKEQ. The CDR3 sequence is CASSLRPTSGSPGEQFF. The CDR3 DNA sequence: TGTGCCAGCAGCCTCAGACCGACTAGCGGGAGCCCCGGTGAGCAGTTCTTC.

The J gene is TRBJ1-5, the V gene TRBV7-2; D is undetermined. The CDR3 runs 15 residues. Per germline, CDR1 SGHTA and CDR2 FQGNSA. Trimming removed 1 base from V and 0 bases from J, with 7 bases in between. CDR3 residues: CASSLESNSNQPQHF. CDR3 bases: TGTGCCAGCAGCTTAGAAAGCAATAGCAATCAGCCCCAGCATTTT.

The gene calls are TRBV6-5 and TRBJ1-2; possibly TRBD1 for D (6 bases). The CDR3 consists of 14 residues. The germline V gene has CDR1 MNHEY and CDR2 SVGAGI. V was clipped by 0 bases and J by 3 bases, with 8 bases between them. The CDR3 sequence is CASSYSQGHYGYTF. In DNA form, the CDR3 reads TGTGCCAGCAGTTACTCACAGGGACACTATGGCTACACCTTC.

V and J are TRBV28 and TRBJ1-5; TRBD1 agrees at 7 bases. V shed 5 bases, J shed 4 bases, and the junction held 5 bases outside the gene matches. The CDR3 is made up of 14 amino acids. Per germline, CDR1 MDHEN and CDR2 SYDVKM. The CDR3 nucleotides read TGTGCCAGCAGTCGACAGGGTGGGAATCAGCCCCAGCATTTT. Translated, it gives CASSRQGGNQPQHF.

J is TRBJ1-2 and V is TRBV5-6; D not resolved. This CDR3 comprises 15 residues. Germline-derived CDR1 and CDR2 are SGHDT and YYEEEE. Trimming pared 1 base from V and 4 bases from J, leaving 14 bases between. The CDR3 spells CASSLKKALVYGYTF. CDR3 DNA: TGTGCCAGCAGCTTGAAAAAGGCTTTGGTCTATGGCTACACCTTC.

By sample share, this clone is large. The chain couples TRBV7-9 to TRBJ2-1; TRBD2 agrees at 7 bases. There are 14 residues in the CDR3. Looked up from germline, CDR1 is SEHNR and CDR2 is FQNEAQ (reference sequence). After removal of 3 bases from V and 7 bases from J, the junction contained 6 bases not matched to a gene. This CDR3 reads CASSFAGVPNEQFF. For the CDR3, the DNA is TGTGCCAGCAGCTTTGCGGGAGTTCCTAATGAGCAGTTCTTC.

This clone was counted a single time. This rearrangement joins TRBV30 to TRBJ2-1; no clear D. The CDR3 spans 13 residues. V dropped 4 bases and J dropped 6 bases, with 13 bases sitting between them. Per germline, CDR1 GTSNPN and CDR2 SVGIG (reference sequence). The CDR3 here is CAWIVKSPNEQFF. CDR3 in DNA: TGTGCCTGGATCGTTAAGAGCCCCAATGAGCAGTTCTTC.

CDR3 DNA: TGTGCCAGCAGCTCACCCACCCTGCGACGCACAGATACGCAGTATTTT. Its protein product is CASSSPTLRRTDTQYF. The chain combines TRBV7-2 with TRBJ2-3; no firm D call. This CDR3 has 16 amino acids. Germline values: CDR1 SGHTA, CDR2 FQGNSA. Between the trimmed V and J ends, which lost 4 bases and 1 base, there was a span of 15 bases.

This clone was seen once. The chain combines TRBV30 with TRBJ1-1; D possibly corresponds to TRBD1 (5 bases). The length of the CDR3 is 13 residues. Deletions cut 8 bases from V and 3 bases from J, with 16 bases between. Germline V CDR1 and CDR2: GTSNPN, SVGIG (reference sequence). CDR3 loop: CAQSGAGDTEAFF. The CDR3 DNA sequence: TGTGCCCAAAGCGGGGCTGGGGACACTGAAGCTTTCTTT.

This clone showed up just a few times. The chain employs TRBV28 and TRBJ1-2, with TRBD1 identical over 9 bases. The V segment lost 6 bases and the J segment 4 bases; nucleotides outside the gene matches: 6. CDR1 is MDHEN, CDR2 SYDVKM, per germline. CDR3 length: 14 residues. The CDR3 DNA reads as TGTGCCAGCAGGGAACAGGGGGCCGGCTATGGCTACACCTTC. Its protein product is CASREQGAGYGYTF.

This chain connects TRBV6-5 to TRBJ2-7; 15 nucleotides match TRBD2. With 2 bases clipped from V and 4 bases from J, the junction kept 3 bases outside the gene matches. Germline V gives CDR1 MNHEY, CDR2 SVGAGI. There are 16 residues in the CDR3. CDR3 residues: CASSYRTSGRGYEQYF. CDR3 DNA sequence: TGTGCCAGCAGTTACAGGACTAGCGGGAGGGGATACGAGCAGTACTTC.

CDR3: CASSFSGATEAFF. CDR3 in DNA: TGCGCCAGCAGCTTCTCAGGGGCTACTGAAGCTTTCTTT. V is TRBV5-1 and J is TRBJ1-1; D may be TRBD1 (6 bases). Germline CDR1 SGHRS, CDR2 YFSETQ. V lost 2 bases, J lost 5 bases, and 10 bases lay in between. The CDR3 covers 13 residues. Looking up the rest from reference TRBV5-1 and TRBJ1-1 gives the full variable domain: KAGVTQTPRYLIKTRGQQVTLSCSPISGHRSVSWYQQTPGQGLQFLFEYFSETQRNKGNFPGRFSGRQFSNSRSEMNVSTLELGDSALYLCASSFSGATEAFFGQGTRLTVV.

The CDR3, as DNA: TGTGCCAGCAGCGCAACGGGCAGGGGAAATTCACCCCTCCACTTT. Translation: CASSATGRGNSPLHF. The chain couples TRBV7-2 to TRBJ1-6; the D gene is possibly TRBD1 (6 bases). The CDR3 loop spans 15 amino acids. V lost 5 bases, J lost 7 bases, and 15 bases lay in between. Germline assignment: CDR1 SGHTA and CDR2 FQGNSA.

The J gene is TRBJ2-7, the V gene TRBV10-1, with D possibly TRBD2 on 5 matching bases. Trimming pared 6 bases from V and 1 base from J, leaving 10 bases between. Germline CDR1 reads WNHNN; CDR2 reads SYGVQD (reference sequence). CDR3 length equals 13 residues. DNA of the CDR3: TGCGCCAGCAGCTCGCGGAGGTCCTACGAGCAGTACTTC. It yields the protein CASSSRRSYEQYF.

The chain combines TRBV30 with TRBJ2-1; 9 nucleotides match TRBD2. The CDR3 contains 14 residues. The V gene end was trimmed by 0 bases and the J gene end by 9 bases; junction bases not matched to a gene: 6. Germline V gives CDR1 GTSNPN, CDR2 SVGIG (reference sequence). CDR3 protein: CAWSVAAGGGEQFF. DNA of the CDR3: TGTGCCTGGAGTGTAGCCGCGGGAGGGGGTGAGCAGTTCTTC.

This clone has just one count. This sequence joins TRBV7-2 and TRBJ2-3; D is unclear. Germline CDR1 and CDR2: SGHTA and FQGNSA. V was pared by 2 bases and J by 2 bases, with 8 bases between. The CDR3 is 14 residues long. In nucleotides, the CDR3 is TGTGCCAGCAGCTTAATGGGAAACACAGATACGCAGTATTTT. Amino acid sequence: CASSLMGNTDTQYF.

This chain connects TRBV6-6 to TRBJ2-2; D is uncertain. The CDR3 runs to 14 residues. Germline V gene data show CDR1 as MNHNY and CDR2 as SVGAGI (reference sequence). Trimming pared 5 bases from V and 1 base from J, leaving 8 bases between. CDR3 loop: CASSPSENTGELFF. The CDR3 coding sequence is TGTGCCAGCAGTCCGAGCGAGAACACCGGGGAGCTGTTTTTT.

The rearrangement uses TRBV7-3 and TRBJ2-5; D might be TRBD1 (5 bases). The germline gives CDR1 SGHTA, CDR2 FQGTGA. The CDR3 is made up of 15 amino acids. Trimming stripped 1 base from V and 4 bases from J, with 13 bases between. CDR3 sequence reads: CASSLKADSGETQYF. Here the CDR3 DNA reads TGTGCCAGCAGCTTAAAGGCTGACAGTGGAGAGACCCAGTACTTC.

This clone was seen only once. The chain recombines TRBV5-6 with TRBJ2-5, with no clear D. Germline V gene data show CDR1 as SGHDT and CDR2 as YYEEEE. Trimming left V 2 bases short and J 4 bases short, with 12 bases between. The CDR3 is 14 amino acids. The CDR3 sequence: CASSFGLEGETQYF. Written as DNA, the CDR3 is TGTGCCAGCAGCTTCGGGTTGGAAGGAGAGACCCAGTACTTC.

CDR3 DNA sequence: TGTGCCATCAGTGAGTCGACAGGGGCGGGCACCGGGGAGCTGTTTTTT. This gives the protein CAISESTGAGTGELFF. This chain connects TRBV10-3 to TRBJ2-2; 8 bases are shared with TRBD1. Per germline, CDR1 ENHRY and CDR2 SYGVKD. The CDR3 is made up of 16 amino acids. Trimming removed 0 bases from V and 4 bases from J; junction bases left unmatched: 4.

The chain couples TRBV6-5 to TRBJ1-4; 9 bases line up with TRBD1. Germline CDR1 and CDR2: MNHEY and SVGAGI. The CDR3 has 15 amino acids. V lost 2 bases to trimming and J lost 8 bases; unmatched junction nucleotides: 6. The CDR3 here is CASSYLDRGGEKLFF. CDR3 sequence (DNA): TGTGCCAGCAGTTACCTGGACAGGGGAGGGGAAAAACTGTTTTTT.

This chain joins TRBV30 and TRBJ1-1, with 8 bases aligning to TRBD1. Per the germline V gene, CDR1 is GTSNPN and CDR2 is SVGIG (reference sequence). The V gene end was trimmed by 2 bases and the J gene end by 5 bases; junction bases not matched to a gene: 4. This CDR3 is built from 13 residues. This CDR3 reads CAWSTGGWTEAFF. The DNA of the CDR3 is TGTGCCTGGAGTACAGGGGGATGGACTGAAGCTTTCTTT.

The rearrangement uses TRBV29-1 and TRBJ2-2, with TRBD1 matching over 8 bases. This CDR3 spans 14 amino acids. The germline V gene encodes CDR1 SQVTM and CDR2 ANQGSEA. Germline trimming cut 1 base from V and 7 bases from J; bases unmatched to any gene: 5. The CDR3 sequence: CSVEGDRTNGELFF. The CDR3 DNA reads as TGCAGCGTTGAAGGGGACAGGACGAACGGGGAGCTGTTTTTT.

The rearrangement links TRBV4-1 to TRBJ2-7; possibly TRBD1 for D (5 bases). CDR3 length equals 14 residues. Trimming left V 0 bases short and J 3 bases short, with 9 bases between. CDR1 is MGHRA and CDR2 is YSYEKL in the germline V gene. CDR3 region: CASSQDQGNYEQYF. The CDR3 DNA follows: TGCGCCAGCAGCCAAGATCAGGGAAACTACGAGCAGTACTTC.

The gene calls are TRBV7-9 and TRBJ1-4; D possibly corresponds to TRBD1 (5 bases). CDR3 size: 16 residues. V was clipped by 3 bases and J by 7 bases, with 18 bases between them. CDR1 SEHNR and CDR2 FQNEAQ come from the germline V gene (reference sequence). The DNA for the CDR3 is TGTGCCAGCAGCTTGGGATCTGGGCCTCAGGGTGAAAAACTGTTTTTT. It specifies CASSLGSGPQGEKLFF. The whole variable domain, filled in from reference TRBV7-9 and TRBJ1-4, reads DTGVSQNPRHKITKRGQNVTFRCDPISEHNRLYWYRQTLGQGPEFLTYFQNEAQLEKSRLLSDRFSAERPKGSFSTLEIQRTEQGDSAMYLCASSLGSGPQGEKLFFGSGTQLSVL.

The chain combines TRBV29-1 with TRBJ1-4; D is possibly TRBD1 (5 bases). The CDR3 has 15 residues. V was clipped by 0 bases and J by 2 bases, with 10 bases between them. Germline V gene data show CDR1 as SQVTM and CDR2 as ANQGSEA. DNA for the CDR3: TGCAGCGTTGAAGAGAGGGGTTCGACTAATGAAAAACTGTTTTTT. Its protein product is CSVEERGSTNEKLFF.

CDR3 nucleotides: TGTGCCAGCTCACCTCGACAGGGGGCGAGGGAGACCCAGTACTTC. It is translated as CASSPRQGARETQYF. The genes are TRBV18 and TRBJ2-5, with 10 bases aligning to TRBD1. The V gene's germline CDR1 is KGHSH and CDR2 LQKENI. V lost 3 bases and J lost 5; bases outside the gene matches: 6. This CDR3 comprises 15 residues.

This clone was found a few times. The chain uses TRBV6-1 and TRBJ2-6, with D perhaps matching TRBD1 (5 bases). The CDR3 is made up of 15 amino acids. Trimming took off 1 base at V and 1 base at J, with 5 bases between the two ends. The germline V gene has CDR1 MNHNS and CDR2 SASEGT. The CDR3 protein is CASSEEGSGANVLTF. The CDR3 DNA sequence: TGTGCCAGCAGTGAAGAGGGGTCTGGGGCCAACGTCCTGACTTTC.